Sequencing of this TCR beta chain was carried out in a study of blood T cell repertoires in COVID-19. About the study: Sites across the United States, Italy and Spain contributed samples from acute and convalescent COVID-19. PBMCs, B-cell-depleted T cells, or T cells provided the cDNA or gDNA that made up the material.

Generated by immunoSEQ multiplex PCR, the TCRdb table keeps only in-frame clones and is missing some. The sample holds some 120,000 clones, approximately 90% seen once. The material sequenced was peripheral blood. The receptor was derived from a human donor with active COVID-19. The donor label of this sample is uncertain.

The DNA for the CDR3 is TGTGCCAGCAACTCACTCCAGGGGACCTACGAGCAGTACTTC. It translates to CASNSLQGTYEQYF. The chain links TRBV7-2 to TRBJ2-7, with a possible D match to TRBD1 (6 bases). Germline V gene lookup returns CDR1 SGHTA and CDR2 FQGNSA. V was clipped by 7 bases and J by 2 bases, with 15 bases between them. This CDR3 region has 14 residues.